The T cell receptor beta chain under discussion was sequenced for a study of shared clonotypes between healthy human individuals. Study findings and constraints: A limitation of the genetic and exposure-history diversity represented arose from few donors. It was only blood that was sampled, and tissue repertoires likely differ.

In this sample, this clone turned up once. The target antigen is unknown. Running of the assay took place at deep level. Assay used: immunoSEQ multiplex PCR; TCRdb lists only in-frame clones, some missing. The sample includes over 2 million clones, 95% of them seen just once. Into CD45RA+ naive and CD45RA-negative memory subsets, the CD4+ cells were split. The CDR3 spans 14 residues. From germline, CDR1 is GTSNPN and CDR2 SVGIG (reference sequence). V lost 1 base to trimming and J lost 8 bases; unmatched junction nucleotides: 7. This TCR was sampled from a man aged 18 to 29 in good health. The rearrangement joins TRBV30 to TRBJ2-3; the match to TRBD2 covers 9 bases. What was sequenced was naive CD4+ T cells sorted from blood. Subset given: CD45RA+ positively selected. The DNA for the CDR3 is TGTGCCTGGAGTGGGACTAGCGCCGGTGGTACGCAGTATTTT. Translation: CAWSGTSAGGTQYF.